The sequence of this T cell receptor beta chain was determined in a study of shared clonotypes between healthy human individuals. Donors comprised healthy HIV-negative adults lacking recent acute infections or vaccinations. The V gene's germline CDR1 is SGHDT and CDR2 YYEEEE. The junction had 4 bases not matched to a gene; V was cut back by 0 bases and J by 1 base. The CDR3 covers 16 residues. The assay was immunoSEQ multiplex PCR, and TCRdb's table has in-frame clones only and misses some. The table lists some 2 million clones, about 95% of them singletons. The sample consisted of naive CD4+ T cells sorted from blood. Indicated subset: CD45RA+ positively selected. The sequence was obtained from a young man in good health. The V gene is TRBV5-6, the J gene TRBJ1-5, with 7 bases matching TRBD1. CDR3 bases: TGTGCCAGCAGCTTGGACAGGGGATTAAGCAATCAGCCCCAGCATTTT. Translated, it gives CASSLDRGLSNQPQHF.